Listed below are T cell receptor beta chains from one sample, sequenced in a study of blood T cell repertoires in COVID-19. The method was immunoSEQ multiplex PCR; TCRdb's version includes in-frame clones alone and lacks a portion of them. Found here are more than 50,000 clones, approximately 78% of them singletons; the top ten hold roughly an eighth. Sequencing input: peripheral blood. The receptors shown here come from a human donor in a cohort sampled during active COVID-19. Both conserved end residues are part of each CDR3. The D gene is left open where the match is weak. Clone size appears in some rows only: once, few, many, or a class for an expanded clone.

size,V,D,J,CDR3,DNA
-,TRBV9,-,TRBJ2-7,CASSVDGAMRLEGEQYF,TGTGCCAGCAGCGTAGATGGGGCGATGAGACTAGAAGGCGAGCAGTACTTC
-,TRBV5-1,TRBD2,TRBJ2-2,CASSFSSGGIITNTGELFF,TGCGCCAGCAGCTTTTCTAGCGGGGGGATCATCACGAACACCGGGGAGCTGTTTTTT
-,TRBV15,-,TRBJ1-4,CATSPRRGQYEKLFF,TGTGCCACCAGCCCCCGTAGGGGTCAGTATGAAAAACTGTTTTTT
-,TRBV3-1/TRBV3-2,TRBD1,TRBJ1-1,CASSQRTGEIEAFF,TGTGCCAGCAGCCAGAGAACAGGGGAAATTGAAGCTTTCTTT
-,TRBV28,-,TRBJ1-2,CASKSGEGYGYTF,TGTGCCAGCAAAAGCGGGGAGGGATATGGCTACACCTTC
-,TRBV3-1/TRBV3-2,TRBD2,TRBJ2-3,CASSSLAGVVDTQYF,TGTGCCAGCAGCTCACTAGCGGGGGTGGTAGATACGCAGTATTTT
-,TRBV2,TRBD1,TRBJ1-3,CASSVGQASTGNTIYF,TGTGCCAGCAGTGTGGGACAGGCTTCCACTGGAAACACCATATATTTT
-,TRBV5-1,TRBD1,TRBJ1-2,CASSLGGQRNYGYTF,TGCGCCAGCAGCTTGGGGGGACAGAGAAACTATGGCTACACCTTC
-,TRBV10-3,TRBD1,TRBJ1-4,CAIKSDRTGEKLFF,TGTGCCATCAAATCGGACAGGACGGGGGAAAAACTGTTTTTT
-,TRBV6-5,-,TRBJ2-7,CATGDSTYEQYF,TGTGCCACCGGGGATAGCACCTACGAGCAGTACTTC
-,TRBV28,-,TRBJ1-2,CASSWPDYGYTF,TGTGCCAGCAGTTGGCCAGACTATGGCTACACCTTC
once,TRBV3-1/TRBV3-2,-,TRBJ1-2,CASSQVQTGYTF,TGTGCCAGCAGCCAAGTACAAACTGGCTACACCTTC
-,TRBV10-3,TRBD1,TRBJ1-5,CATQGQGGQPQHF,TGTGCCACCCAAGGACAGGGCGGACAGCCCCAGCATTTT
once,TRBV11-2,TRBD2,TRBJ2-5,CASSTGTSEETQYF,TGTGCCAGCAGCACGGGGACTAGCGAGGAGACCCAGTACTTC
-,TRBV7-6,TRBD1,TRBJ2-5,CASSLAGQGLVETQYF,TGTGCCAGCAGCTTAGCGGGACAGGGTCTTGTAGAGACCCAGTACTTC
-,TRBV28,-,TRBJ1-1,CASSFSVGLMRTEAFF,TGTGCCAGCAGCTTCAGCGTGGGACTGATGAGGACTGAAGCTTTCTTT
-,TRBV18,TRBD2,TRBJ2-2,CASSPLAGGGSNTGELFF,TGTGCCAGCTCACCTTTAGCGGGGGGAGGATCGAACACCGGGGAGCTGTTTTTT
-,TRBV6-5,-,TRBJ2-7,CASQRYEQYF,TGTGCCAGTCAGCGCTACGAGCAGTACTTC
-,TRBV3-1/TRBV3-2,-,TRBJ1-4,CASSPGHAGEKLFF,TGTGCCAGCAGCCCAGGACATGCGGGGGAAAAACTGTTTTTT
-,TRBV11-2,TRBD1,TRBJ1-2,CASSPLGGRGWYGYTF,TGTGCCAGCAGCCCCCTCGGTGGCAGGGGGTGGTATGGCTACACCTTC
-,TRBV7-9,-,TRBJ1-2,CASSLGHSFYGYTF,TGTGCCAGCAGCTTGGGACACTCTTTCTATGGCTACACCTTC
-,TRBV9,TRBD2,TRBJ2-7,CASSVTAGGSYEQYF,TGTGCCAGCAGCGTGACGGCGGGGGGCTCCTACGAGCAGTACTTC
-,TRBV7-9,-,TRBJ1-1,CASSLARGMNTEAFF,TGTGCCAGCAGCTTAGCTAGGGGGATGAACACTGAAGCTTTCTTT
-,TRBV29-1,-,TRBJ1-1,CSVYMGAAGTEAFF,TGCAGCGTTTACATGGGGGCGGCGGGCACTGAAGCTTTCTTT
-,TRBV29-1,-,TRBJ2-5,CSVQGYGETQYF,TGCAGCGTGCAGGGATATGGAGAGACCCAGTACTTC
-,TRBV15,-,TRBJ2-7,CATSTTTQTPPYEQYF,TGTGCCACCAGCACCACTACACAAACACCCCCCTACGAGCAGTACTTC
once,TRBV11-2,TRBD1,TRBJ2-2,CASSRPYDRANTGELFF,TGTGCCAGCAGCCGCCCATACGACAGGGCGAACACCGGGGAGCTGTTTTTT
-,TRBV12-3/TRBV12-4,-,TRBJ2-1,CASSSQGNEQFF,TGTGCCAGCAGTTCCCAGGGCAATGAGCAGTTCTTC
-,TRBV4-1,TRBD1,TRBJ1-6,CASSRPDRVNSPLHF,TGCGCCAGCAGCCGCCCGGACAGGGTTAATTCACCCCTCCACTTT
-,TRBV5-4,TRBD1,TRBJ1-6,CASRPGQGYSPLHF,TGTGCCAGCAGGCCGGGACAGGGTTATTCACCCCTCCACTTT
once,TRBV28,-,TRBJ1-1,CASSSRTEAFF,TGTGCCAGCAGTTCCCGGACTGAAGCTTTCTTT
-,TRBV19,-,TRBJ2-1,CASRGQGIYNEQFF,TGTGCCAGTAGGGGGCAGGGGATTTACAATGAGCAGTTCTTC
-,TRBV11-2,TRBD2,TRBJ2-1,CASSLERGTSDQFF,TGTGCCAGCAGCTTAGAGCGAGGGACTAGCGATCAGTTCTTC
-,TRBV10-3,-,TRBJ2-4,CAISESSGALAKNIQYF,TGTGCCATCAGTGAGTCGAGCGGTGCTCTAGCCAAAAACATTCAGTACTTC
once,TRBV6-5,TRBD1,TRBJ1-2,CATRTGVGYTF,TGTGCCACACGGACAGGGGTGGGCTACACCTTC
-,TRBV24-1,TRBD1,TRBJ1-5,CATSEGTGRSQPQHF,TGTGCCACCAGTGAAGGGACAGGGAGGAGTCAGCCCCAGCATTTT
-,TRBV4-1,-,TRBJ1-2,CASSQDVDRRYGYTF,TGCGCCAGCAGCCAGGACGTAGACAGGAGATATGGCTACACCTTC
-,TRBV3-1/TRBV3-2,-,TRBJ2-3,CASSQDHGRGKGTQYF,TGTGCCAGCAGCCAAGATCACGGCCGGGGGAAGGGTACGCAGTATTTT
-,TRBV24-1,-,TRBJ2-1,CATSVLGRYSYNEQFF,TGTGCCACCAGTGTTCTAGGTCGTTACTCCTACAATGAGCAGTTCTTC
-,TRBV19,-,TRBJ2-5,CASSIDWEGGRETQYF,TGTGCCAGTAGTATAGATTGGGAGGGGGGAAGAGAGACCCAGTACTTC
-,TRBV7-9,TRBD1,TRBJ2-1,CASSLVSVTGVLDEQFF,TGTGCCAGCAGCTTAGTTTCAGTGACAGGGGTGTTGGATGAGCAGTTCTTC
once,TRBV28,-,TRBJ1-4,CASSPGQSNEKLFF,TGTGCCAGCAGCCCAGGACAGTCTAATGAAAAACTGTTTTTT